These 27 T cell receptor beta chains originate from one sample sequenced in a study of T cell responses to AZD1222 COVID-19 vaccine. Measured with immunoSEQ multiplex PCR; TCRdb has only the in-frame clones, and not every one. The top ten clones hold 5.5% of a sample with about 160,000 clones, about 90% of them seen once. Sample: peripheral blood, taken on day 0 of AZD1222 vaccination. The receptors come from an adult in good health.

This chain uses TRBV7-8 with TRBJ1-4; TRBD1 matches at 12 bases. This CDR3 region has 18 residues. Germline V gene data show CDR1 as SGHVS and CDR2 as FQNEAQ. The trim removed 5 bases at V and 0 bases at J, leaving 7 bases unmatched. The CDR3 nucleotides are TGTGCCAGCAGCAACCGGGACAGGGGGCGAACAACTAATGAAAAACTGTTTTTT. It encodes CASSNRDRGRTTNEKLFF. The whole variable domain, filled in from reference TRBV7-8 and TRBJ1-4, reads GAGVSQSPRYKVAKRGQDVALRCDPISGHVSLFWYQQALGQGPEFLTYFQNEAQLDKSGLPSDRFFAERPEGSVSTLKIQRTQQEDSAVYLCASSNRDRGRTTNEKLFFGSGTQLSVL.

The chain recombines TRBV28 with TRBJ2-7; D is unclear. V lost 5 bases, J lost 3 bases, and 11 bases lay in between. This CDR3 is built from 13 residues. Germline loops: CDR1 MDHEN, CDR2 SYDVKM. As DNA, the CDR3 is TGTGCCAGCAGTGATAGGAAATACTACGAGCAGTACTTC. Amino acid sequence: CASSDRKYYEQYF. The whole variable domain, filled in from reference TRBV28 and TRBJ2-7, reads DVKVTQSSRYLVKRTGEKVFLECVQDMDHENMFWYRQDPGLGLRLIYFSYDVKMKEKGDIPEGYSVSREKKERFSLILESASTNQTSMYLCASSDRKYYEQYFGPGTRLTVT.

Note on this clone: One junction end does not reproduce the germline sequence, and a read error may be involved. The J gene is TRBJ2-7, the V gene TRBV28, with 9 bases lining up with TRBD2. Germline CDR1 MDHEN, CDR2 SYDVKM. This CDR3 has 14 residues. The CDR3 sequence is CACSGSGSPNEQYF. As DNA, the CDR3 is TGTGCCTGCAGCGGTAGCGGGAGCCCCAACGAGCAGTACTTC.

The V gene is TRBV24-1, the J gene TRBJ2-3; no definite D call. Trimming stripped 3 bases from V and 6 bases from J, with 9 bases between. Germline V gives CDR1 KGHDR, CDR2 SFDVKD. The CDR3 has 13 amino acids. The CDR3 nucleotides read TGTGCCACCAGTGATACGCCCCTGGATACGCAGTATTTT. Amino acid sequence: CATSDTPLDTQYF.

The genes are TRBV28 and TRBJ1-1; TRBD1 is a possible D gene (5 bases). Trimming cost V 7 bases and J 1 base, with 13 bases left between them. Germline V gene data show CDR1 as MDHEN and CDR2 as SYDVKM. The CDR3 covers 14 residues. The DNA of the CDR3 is TGTGCCAGCATTCCCGGGACGAAGAACACTGAAGCTTTCTTT. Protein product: CASIPGTKNTEAFF. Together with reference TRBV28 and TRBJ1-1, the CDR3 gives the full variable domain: DVKVTQSSRYLVKRTGEKVFLECVQDMDHENMFWYRQDPGLGLRLIYFSYDVKMKEKGDIPEGYSVSREKKERFSLILESASTNQTSMYLCASIPGTKNTEAFFGQGTRLTVV.

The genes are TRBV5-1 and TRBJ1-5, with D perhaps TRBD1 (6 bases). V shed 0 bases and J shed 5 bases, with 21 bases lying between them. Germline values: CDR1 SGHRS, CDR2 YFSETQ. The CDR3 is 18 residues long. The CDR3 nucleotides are TGCGCCAGCAGCTTGGCCCCTAGGTCGGGGGCTTATGATCAGCCCCAGCATTTT. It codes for CASSLAPRSGAYDQPQHF. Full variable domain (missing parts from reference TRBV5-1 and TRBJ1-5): KAGVTQTPRYLIKTRGQQVTLSCSPISGHRSVSWYQQTPGQGLQFLFEYFSETQRNKGNFPGRFSGRQFSNSRSEMNVSTLELGDSALYLCASSLAPRSGAYDQPQHFGDGTRLSIL.

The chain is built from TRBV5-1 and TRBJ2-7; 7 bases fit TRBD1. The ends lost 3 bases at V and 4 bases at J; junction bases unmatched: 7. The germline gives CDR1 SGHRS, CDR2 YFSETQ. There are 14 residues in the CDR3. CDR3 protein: CASSSGQRWYEQYF. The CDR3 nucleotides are TGCGCCAGCAGCTCGGGACAGCGATGGTACGAGCAGTACTTC.

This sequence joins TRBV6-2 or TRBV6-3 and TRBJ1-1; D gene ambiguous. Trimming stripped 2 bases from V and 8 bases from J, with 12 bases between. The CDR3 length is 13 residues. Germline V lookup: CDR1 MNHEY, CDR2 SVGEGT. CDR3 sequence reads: CASSYNHRPEAFF. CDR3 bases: TGTGCCAGCAGTTACAACCACCGACCGGAAGCTTTCTTT.

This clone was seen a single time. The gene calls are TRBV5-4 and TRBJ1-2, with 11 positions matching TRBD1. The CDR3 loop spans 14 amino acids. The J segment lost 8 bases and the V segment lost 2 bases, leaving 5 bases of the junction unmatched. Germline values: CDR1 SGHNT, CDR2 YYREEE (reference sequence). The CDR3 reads CASSFGQGAAGYTF. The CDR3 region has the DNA TGTGCCAGCAGCTTTGGACAGGGGGCGGCAGGCTACACCTTC.

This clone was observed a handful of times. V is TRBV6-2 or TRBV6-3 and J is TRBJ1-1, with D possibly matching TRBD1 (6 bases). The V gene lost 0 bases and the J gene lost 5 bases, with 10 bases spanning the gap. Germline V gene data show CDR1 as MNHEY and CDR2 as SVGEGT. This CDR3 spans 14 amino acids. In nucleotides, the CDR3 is TGTGCCAGCAGTTACTCGGTAGGGGGAACTGAAGCTTTCTTT. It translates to CASSYSVGGTEAFF.

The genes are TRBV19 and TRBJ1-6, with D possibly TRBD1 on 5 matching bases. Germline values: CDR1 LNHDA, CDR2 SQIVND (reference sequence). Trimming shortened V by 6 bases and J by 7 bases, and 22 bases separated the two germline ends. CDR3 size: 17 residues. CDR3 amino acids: CASSTPSQGRMNSPLHF. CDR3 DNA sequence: TGTGCCAGTAGCACCCCCTCCCAGGGAAGGATGAATTCACCCCTCCACTTT. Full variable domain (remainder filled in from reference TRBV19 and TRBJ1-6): DGGITQSPKYLFRKEGQNVTLSCEQNLNHDAMYWYRQDPGQGLRLIYYSQIVNDFQKGDIAEGYSVSREKKESFPLTVTSAQKNPTAFYLCASSTPSQGRMNSPLHFGNGTRLTVT.

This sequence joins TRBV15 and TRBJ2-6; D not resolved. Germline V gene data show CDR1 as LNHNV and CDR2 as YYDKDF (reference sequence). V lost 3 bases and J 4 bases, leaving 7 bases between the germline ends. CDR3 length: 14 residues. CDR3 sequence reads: CATSRDSGANVLTF. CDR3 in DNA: TGTGCCACCAGCAGGGATTCGGGGGCCAACGTCCTGACTTTC.

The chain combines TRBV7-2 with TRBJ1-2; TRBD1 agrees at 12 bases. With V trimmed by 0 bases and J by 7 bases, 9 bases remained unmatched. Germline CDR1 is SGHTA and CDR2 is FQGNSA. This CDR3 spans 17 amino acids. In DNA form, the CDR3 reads TGTGCCAGCAGCTTAGCAGGGACAGGGGGCGGATTAGGTGGCTACACCTTC. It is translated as CASSLAGTGGGLGGYTF.

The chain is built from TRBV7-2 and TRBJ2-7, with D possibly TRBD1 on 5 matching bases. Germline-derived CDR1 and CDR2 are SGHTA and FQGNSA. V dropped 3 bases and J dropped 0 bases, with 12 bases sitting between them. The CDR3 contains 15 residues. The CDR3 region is CASSLGPTNSYEQYF. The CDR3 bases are TGTGCCAGCAGCTTGGGGCCCACGAACTCCTACGAGCAGTACTTC.

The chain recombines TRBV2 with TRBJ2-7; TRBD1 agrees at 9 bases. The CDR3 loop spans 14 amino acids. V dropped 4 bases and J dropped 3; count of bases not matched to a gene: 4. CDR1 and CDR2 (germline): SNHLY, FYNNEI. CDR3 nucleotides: TGTGCCAGCAGTGTAGACAGGGGGAACTACGAGCAGTACTTC. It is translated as CASSVDRGNYEQYF.

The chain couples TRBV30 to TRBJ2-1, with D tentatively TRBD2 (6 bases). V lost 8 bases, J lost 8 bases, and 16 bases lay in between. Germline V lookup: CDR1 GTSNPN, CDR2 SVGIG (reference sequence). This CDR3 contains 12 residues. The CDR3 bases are TGTGCCGCGGGATCAGCTTTTCATGAGCAGTTCTTC. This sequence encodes CAAGSAFHEQFF.

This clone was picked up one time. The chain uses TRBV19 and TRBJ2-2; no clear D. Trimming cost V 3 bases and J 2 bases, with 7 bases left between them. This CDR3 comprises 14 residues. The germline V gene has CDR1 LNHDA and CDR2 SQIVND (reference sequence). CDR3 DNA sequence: TGTGCCAGTAGTATGAGCTCTAACACCGGGGAGCTGTTTTTT. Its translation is CASSMSSNTGELFF.

Here the CDR3 reads CATTPGPPHNSPLHF. The CDR3 DNA follows: TGTGCCACTACGCCGGGACCGCCGCATAATTCACCCCTCCACTTT. The chain joins TRBV24-1 to TRBJ1-6; TRBD1 is a possible D gene (5 bases). This CDR3 comprises 15 residues. Germline values: CDR1 KGHDR, CDR2 SFDVKD. With 10 bases removed from V and 5 bases from J, the gap between germline ends came to 17 bases.

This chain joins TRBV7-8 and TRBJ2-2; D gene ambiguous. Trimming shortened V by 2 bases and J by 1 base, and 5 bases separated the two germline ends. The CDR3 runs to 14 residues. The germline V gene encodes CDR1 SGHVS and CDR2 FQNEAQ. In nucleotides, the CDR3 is TGTGCCAGCAGCTTATCCTGGAACACCGGGGAGCTGTTTTTT. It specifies CASSLSWNTGELFF.

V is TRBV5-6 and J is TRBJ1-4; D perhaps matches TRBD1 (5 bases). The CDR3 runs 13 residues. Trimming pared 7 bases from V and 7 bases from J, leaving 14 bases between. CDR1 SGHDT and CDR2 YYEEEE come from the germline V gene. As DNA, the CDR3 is TGTGCCAGCGGGAAGGGGCAGGGTGAAAAACTGTTTTTT. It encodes CASGKGQGEKLFF.

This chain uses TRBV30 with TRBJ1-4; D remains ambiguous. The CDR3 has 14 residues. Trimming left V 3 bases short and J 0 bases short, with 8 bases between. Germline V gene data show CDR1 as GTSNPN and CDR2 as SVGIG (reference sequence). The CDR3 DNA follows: TGTGCCTGGAGCTTAGATGCAACTAATGAAAAACTGTTTTTT. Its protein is CAWSLDATNEKLFF.

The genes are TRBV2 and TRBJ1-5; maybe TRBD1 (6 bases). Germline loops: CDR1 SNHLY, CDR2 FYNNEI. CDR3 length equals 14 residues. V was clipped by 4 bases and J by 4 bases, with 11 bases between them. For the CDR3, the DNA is TGTGCCAGCAGTGTGGGGACACTGAATCAGCCCCAGCATTTT. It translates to CASSVGTLNQPQHF.

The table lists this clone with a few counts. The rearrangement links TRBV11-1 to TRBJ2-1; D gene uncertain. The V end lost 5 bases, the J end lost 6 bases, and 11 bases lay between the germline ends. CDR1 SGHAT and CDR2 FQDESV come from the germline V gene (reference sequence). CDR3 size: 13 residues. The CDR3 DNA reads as TGTGCCAGCAGCCATAACAATGGCAATGAGCAGTTCTTC. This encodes CASSHNNGNEQFF.

The CDR3 region has the DNA TGTGCCAGCAGTGATGGGCAGGACCAATTGCAGTATTTT. Protein: CASSDGQDQLQYF. This chain joins TRBV6-1 and TRBJ2-3; D gene uncertain. This CDR3 is built from 13 residues. CDR1 is MNHNS, CDR2 SASEGT, per germline. Between the trimmed V and J ends, which lost 3 bases and 11 bases, there was a span of 15 bases.

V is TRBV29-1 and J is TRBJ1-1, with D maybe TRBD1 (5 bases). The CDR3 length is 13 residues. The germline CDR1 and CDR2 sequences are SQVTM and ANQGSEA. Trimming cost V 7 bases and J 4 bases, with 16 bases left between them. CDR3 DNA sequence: TGCAGCGCCGGGACTTCCTGGGGCACTGAAGCTTTCTTT. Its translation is CSAGTSWGTEAFF. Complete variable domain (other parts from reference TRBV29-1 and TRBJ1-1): SAVISQKPSRDICQRGTSLTIQCQVDSQVTMMFWYRQQPGQSLTLIATANQGSEATYESGFVIDKFPISRPNLTFSTLTVSNMSPEDSSIYLCSAGTSWGTEAFFGQGTRLTVV.

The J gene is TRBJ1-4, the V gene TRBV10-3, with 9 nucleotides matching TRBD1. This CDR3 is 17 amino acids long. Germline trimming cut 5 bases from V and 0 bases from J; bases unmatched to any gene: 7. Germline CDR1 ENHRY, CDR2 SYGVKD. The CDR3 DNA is TGTGCCATCAGTACCGGGACAGGGATTACAACTAATGAAAAACTGTTTTTT. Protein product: CAISTGTGITTNEKLFF.

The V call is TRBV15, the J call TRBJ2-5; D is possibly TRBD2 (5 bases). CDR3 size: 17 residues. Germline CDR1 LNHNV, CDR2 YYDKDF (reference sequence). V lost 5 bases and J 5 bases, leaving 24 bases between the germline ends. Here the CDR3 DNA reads TGTGCCACCAGCTCACTCGGACTGGCTAAGGTAGAGGAGACCCAGTACTTC. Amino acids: CATSSLGLAKVEETQYF.